These T cell receptor beta chains were read from a single sample in a study of CD8 T cells in Susac syndrome. TCRdb itself ran the immunoSEQ multiplex PCR reads through MiXCR, one entry per CDR3 protein. This table holds a few hundred thousand distinct CDR3 sequences, 95% found once. Sequencing was done on a sample of CD4+ T cells from PBMCs. The receptors were sampled from a human donor with multiple sclerosis. The CDR3 runs from the conserved cysteine through the conserved F or W. The order of the fields is J gene, V gene, D gene, clone size, CDR3 protein, CDR3 DNA. The D gene is left open where the match is weak. Part of the rows lack a size; the others show once, few, many or a class for expanded clones.

>TRBJ2-7|TRBV29-1|TRBD1|.
CSVAGTGGTYEQYF
TGCAGCGTTGCGGGCACAGGGGGGACCTACGAGCAGTACTTC
>TRBJ1-5|TRBV7-6|TRBD1|.
CASSLETGESNQPQHF
TGTGCCAGCAGCTTAGAGACAGGGGAAAGCAATCAGCCCCAGCATTTT
>TRBJ1-1|TRBV20-1|.|.
CSARGSGVNTEAFF
TGCAGTGCTAGAGGTTCTGGGGTGAACACTGAAGCTTTCTTT
>TRBJ2-5|TRBV25-1|.|.
CASRDPDSETQYF
TGTGCCAGCAGGGATCCCGACTCGGAGACCCAGTACTTC
>TRBJ2-3|TRBV30|.|.
CAWSVQGGGPTDTQYF
TGTGCCTGGAGTGTACAAGGCGGGGGCCCCACAGATACGCAGTATTTT
>TRBJ1-6|TRBV3-1|.|.
CASEKGGDYNSPLHF
TGTGCCAGCGAAAAGGGGGGCGACTATAATTCACCCCTCCACTTT
>TRBJ1-2|TRBV29-1|TRBD1|.
CSAVRQGTHYGYTF
TGCAGCGCCGTAAGACAGGGGACCCACTATGGCTACACCTTC
>TRBJ1-1|TRBV20-1|TRBD1|.
CSARDRSYTEAFF
TGCAGTGCTAGGGACAGGTCCTACACTGAAGCTTTCTTT
>TRBJ1-6|TRBV7-9|TRBD1|.
CASSDDRGDSPLHF
TGTGCCAGCAGCGATGACAGGGGTGATTCACCCCTCCACTTT
>TRBJ1-1|TRBV6-6|.|.
CASILANTEAFF
TGTGCCAGCATCCTTGCGAACACTGAAGCTTTCTTT
>TRBJ1-2|TRBV23-1|TRBD1|.
CASSRRDRVIWGYGYTF
TGCGCCAGCAGCCGCAGAGACAGGGTCATTTGGGGCTATGGCTACACCTTC
>TRBJ2-3|TRBV7-9|.|.
CASSLRGLADTQYF
TGTGCCAGCAGCTTACGCGGGCTGGCAGATACGCAGTATTTT
>TRBJ2-4|TRBV27|TRBD1|.
CASSPGQGTKNIQYF
TGTGCCAGCAGTCCAGGACAGGGAACCAAAAACATTCAGTACTTC
>TRBJ1-1|TRBV29-1|.|.
CSVEPPGQNTEAFF
TGCAGCGTTGAACCCCCCGGACAGAACACTGAAGCTTTCTTT
>TRBJ1-2|TRBV20-1|.|.
CSAWDHRGYTF
TGCAGTGCTTGGGACCATCGGGGCTACACCTTC
>TRBJ1-1|TRBV29-1|.|.
CSVAGKFKDTEAFF
TGCAGCGTTGCCGGGAAGTTTAAGGACACTGAAGCTTTCTTT
>TRBJ1-1|TRBV3-1|.|.
CASSQAALNTEAFF
TGTGCCAGCAGCCAAGCGGCCTTAAACACTGAAGCTTTCTTT
>TRBJ2-4|TRBV27|.|once
CASSLGVEGDIQYF
TGTGCCAGCAGTTTGGGGGTGGAGGGAGACATTCAGTACTTC
>TRBJ1-5|TRBV3-1|.|.
CASSQAEGAQHF
TGTGCCAGCAGCCAAGCTGAGGGAGCCCAGCATTTT
>TRBJ2-6|TRBV10-3|.|.
CAISDLGGSGANVLTF
TGTGCCATCAGTGATTTGGGGGGCTCTGGGGCCAACGTCCTGACTTTC
>TRBJ2-5|TRBV6-1|TRBD1|.
CASTPGSGQGYQETQYF
TGTGCCAGCACTCCCGGGAGCGGACAGGGCTATCAAGAGACCCAGTACTTC
>TRBJ2-2|TRBV18|.|.
CASSPEARTGNTGELFF
TGTGCCAGCTCACCAGAAGCGAGAACAGGGAACACCGGGGAGCTGTTTTTT
>TRBJ2-5|TRBV3-1|TRBD2|.
CASSPYRGGQETQYF
TGTGCCAGCAGCCCTTACCGGGGGGGGCAAGAGACCCAGTACTTC
>TRBJ2-5|TRBV12-2|.|.
CASRSDGPGCCPQETQYF
TGTGCAAGTCGCTCGGATGGACCGGGTTGTTGCCCCCAAGAGACCCAGTACTTC
>TRBJ2-1|TRBV18|.|.
CASSPGSGGASNEQFF
TGTGCCAGCTCACCGGGTTCTGGAGGGGCGAGTAATGAGCAGTTCTTC
>TRBJ2-3|TRBV25-1|.|.
CASSEYLGHSTDTQYF
TGTGCCAGCAGTGAATATCTGGGACACAGCACAGATACGCAGTATTTT
>TRBJ1-2|TRBV30|.|.
CAWSVKGLNYGYTF
TGTGCCTGGAGTGTCAAAGGACTGAACTATGGCTACACCTTC
>TRBJ2-5|TRBV7-9|TRBD2|.
CASSSGLAGERETQYF
TGTGCCAGCAGCTCCGGACTAGCGGGGGAACGAGAGACCCAGTACTTC